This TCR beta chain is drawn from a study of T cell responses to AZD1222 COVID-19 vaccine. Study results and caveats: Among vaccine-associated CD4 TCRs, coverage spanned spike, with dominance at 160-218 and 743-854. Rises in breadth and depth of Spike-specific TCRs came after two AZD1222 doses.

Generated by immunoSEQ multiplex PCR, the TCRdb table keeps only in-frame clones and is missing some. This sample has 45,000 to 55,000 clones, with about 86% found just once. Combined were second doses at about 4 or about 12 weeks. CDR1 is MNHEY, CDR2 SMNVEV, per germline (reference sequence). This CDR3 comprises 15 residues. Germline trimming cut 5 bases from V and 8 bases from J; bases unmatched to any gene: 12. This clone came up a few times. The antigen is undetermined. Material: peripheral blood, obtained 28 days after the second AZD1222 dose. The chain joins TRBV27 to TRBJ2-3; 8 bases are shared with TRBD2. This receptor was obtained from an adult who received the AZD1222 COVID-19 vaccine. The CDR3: CASSPPGGRYATQYF. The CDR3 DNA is TGTGCCAGCAGTCCCCCGGGGGGGCGTTACGCTACGCAGTATTTT.